This TCR beta chain appears in the sequencing data of a study of identical twins. Study-level points and caveats: Twins shared beta out-of-frame sequences in excess, but this excess was weaker.

This clonotype was seen a handful of times. Its antigen is undetermined. In TCRdb, the 5' RACE reads were re-called with MiXCR into one record per CDR3 protein. The data hold about 470,000 distinct CDR3 sequences, with around 24% observed a single time. Trimming shortened V by 6 bases and J by 3 bases, and 14 bases separated the two germline ends. This CDR3 has 14 residues. This sample was shared with a second study, whose subject was T cells expressing NK-cell markers. From that paper: The authors restricted sorting to alpha-beta TCR T cells with an anti-gamma-delta TCR antibody in several experiments. Topping the CD3+CD56-NKG2C+ fraction as well were these clonotypes, in a few donors. There remained a lack of clarity about HCMV specificity of expanded NKG2C+ T cell clones.

The specimen sequenced was CD4+ T cells sorted from blood. The origin of this receptor is a woman between 18 and 29 years old in good health. The rearrangement links TRBV12-3 or TRBV12-4 to TRBJ1-1; D may be TRBD1 (6 bases). CDR3 protein: CASRLQGWHTEAFF. CDR3 coding DNA: TGTGCCAGCAGATTGCAGGGGTGGCACACTGAAGCTTTCTTT.